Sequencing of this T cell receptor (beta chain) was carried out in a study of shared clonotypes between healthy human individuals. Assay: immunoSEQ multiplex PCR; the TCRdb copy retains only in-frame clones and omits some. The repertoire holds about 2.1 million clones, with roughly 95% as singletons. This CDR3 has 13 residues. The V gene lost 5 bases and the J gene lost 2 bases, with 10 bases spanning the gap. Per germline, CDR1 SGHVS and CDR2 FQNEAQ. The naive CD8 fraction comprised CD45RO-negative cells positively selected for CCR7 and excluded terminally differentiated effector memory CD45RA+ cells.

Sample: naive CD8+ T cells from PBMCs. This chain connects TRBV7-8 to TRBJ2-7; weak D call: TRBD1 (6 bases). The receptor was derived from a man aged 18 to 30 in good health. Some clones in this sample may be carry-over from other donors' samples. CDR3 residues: CASSPGAPYEQYF. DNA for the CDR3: TGTGCCAGCAGCCCAGGGGCCCCCTACGAGCAGTACTTC.